Reported below is one T cell receptor beta chain. Its antigen is unidentified. This sample is drawn from a study of shared clonotypes between healthy human individuals. About the research overall: Per donor, three plates held CD4 naive cells, three held CD4 memory, two held CD8 naive and one held CD8 memory. Whole-study results and caveats: Clonotypes that were shared across a few donors made up around 5% of naive CD4 clonotypes.

V gave up 5 bases and J gave up 2 bases; unmatched junction bases: 8. CDR1 SGHTA and CDR2 FQGNSA come from the germline V gene. The CDR3 loop spans 16 amino acids. Across several immunoSEQ plates, the genomic DNA of each subset was split evenly. Libraries were prepared by immunoSEQ multiplex PCR; TCRdb keeps only in-frame clonotypes and omits some of them. Counted here are 2 million to 2.5 million clones, 95% occurring once; the ten biggest clones make up approximately 0.13%. Recent vaccinations or acute infections were absent in the healthy HIV-negative adult donors. V and J are TRBV7-2 and TRBJ2-7, with 11 bases matching TRBD2. The sample taken for sequencing was naive CD4+ T cells sorted from blood. As to subset: CD45RA+ positively selected. This TCR derives from a man between 18 and 29 years old in good health. The CDR3 is CASSGVIAGGPYEQYF. CDR3 DNA: TGTGCCAGCAGCGGCGTAATAGCGGGAGGGCCCTACGAGCAGTACTTC.